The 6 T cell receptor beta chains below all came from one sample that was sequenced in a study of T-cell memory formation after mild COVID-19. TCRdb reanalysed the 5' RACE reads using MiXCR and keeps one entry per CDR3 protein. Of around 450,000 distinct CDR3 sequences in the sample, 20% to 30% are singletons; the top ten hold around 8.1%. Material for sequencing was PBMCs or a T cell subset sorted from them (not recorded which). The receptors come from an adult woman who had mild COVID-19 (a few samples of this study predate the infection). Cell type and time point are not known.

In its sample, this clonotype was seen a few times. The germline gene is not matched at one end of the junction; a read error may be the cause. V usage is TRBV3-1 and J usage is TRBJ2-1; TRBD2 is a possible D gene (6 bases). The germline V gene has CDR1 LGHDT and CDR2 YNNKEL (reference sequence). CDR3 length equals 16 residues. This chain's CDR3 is CASSQNGEVSGGEQFF. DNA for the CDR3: TGTGCAAGCAGCCAAAATGGGGAGGTGTCAGGTGGTGAGCAGTTCTTC.

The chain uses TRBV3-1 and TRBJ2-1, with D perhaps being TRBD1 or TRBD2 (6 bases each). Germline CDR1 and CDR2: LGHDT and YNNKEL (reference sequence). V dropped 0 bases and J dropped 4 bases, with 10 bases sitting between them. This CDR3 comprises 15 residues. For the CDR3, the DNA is TGTGCCAGCAGCCAAGATCAGGGGACTTACAATGAGCAGTTCTTC. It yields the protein CASSQDQGTYNEQFF.

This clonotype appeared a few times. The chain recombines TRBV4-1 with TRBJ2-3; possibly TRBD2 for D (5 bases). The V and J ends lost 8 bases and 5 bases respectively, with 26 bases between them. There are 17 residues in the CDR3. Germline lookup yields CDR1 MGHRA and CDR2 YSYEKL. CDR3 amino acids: CASPLDRWYSIRDTQYF. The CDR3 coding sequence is TGCGCCAGCCCACTAGATCGGTGGTATAGCATCAGAGATACGCAGTATTTT.

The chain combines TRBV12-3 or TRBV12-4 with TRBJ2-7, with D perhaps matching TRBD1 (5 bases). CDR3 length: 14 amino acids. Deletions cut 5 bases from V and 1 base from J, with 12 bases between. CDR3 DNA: TGTGCCAGCAGTACCATTGACAGTTCCTACGAGCAGTACTTC. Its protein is CASSTIDSSYEQYF.

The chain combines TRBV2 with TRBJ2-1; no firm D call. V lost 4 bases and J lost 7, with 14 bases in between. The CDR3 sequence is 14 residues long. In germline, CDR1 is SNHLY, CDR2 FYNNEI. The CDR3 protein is CASSGRYHGNEQFF. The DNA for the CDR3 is TGTGCCAGCAGTGGACGGTACCATGGGAATGAGCAGTTCTTC. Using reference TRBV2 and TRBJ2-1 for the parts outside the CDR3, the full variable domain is EPEVTQTPSHQVTQMGQEVILRCVPISNHLYFYWYRQILGQKVEFLVSFYNNEISEKSEIFDDQFSVERPDGSNFTLKIRSTKLEDSAMYFCASSGRYHGNEQFFGPGTRLTVL.

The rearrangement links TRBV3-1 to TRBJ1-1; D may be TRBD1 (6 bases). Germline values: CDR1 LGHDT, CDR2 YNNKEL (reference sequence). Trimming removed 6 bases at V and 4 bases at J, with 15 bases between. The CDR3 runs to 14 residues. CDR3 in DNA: TGTGCCAGCAGACAACAGGGTTTGGGCACTGAAGCTTTCTTT. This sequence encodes CASRQQGLGTEAFF.